The following is a T cell receptor beta chain sequence with its context. Original handling: Amplified reference gene primers provided the basis for estimating nucleated cell counts. Assay used: immunoSEQ multiplex PCR; TCRdb lists only in-frame clones, some missing. The V and J calls and clone size were taken over from that table, and D and trimming were inferred from the DNA. The table has around 70,000 clones, over 80% seen once. The data belong to a study of blood T cell repertoires in COVID-19. Overall study context: COVID-19 samples collected from the United States, Italy and Spain covered acute and convalescent phases. PBMCs, B-cell-depleted T cells, or T cells provided the cDNA or gDNA that made up the material.

The material sequenced was peripheral blood. The receptor's source is a human donor in a cohort sampled during active COVID-19.

The CDR3 here is CASSGGTYEQYF. CDR3 nucleotides: TGTGCCAGCTCCGGAGGGACCTACGAGCAGTACTTC. The chain carries TRBV18 and TRBJ2-7; D might be TRBD2 (6 bases). CDR3 length: 12 amino acids. Between the trimmed V and J ends, which lost 6 bases and 2 bases, there was a span of 8 bases. Germline V lookup: CDR1 KGHSH, CDR2 LQKENI.